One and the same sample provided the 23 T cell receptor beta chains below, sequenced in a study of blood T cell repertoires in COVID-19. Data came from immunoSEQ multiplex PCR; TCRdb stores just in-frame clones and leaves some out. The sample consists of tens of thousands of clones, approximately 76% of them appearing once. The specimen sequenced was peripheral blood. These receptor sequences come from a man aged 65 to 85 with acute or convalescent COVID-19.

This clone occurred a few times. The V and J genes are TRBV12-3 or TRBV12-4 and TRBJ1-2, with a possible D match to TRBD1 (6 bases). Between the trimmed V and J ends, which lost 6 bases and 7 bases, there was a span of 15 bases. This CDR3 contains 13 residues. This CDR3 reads CASSHHRASGYTF. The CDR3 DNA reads TGTGCCAGCAGCCACCACAGGGCATCTGGCTACACCTTC.

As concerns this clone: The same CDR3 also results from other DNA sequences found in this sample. CDR3 DNA: TGCGCCAGCAGCTTGGCCCGTGCAACTAATGAAAAACTGTTTTTT. Its translation: CASSLARATNEKLFF. The rearrangement uses TRBV5-1 and TRBJ1-4; D remains unclear. CDR1 is SGHRS, CDR2 YFSETQ, per germline. This CDR3 has 15 amino acids. V was cut by 0 bases and J by 0 bases, with 6 bases left in between.

As DNA, the CDR3 is TGTGCCAGCAGTTTCCCGACAGGGGTTCCGGGACAGCCCCAGCATTTT. Its protein is CASSFPTGVPGQPQHF. The chain is built from TRBV6-6 and TRBJ1-5; 8 bases line up with TRBD1. Unmatched junction bases numbered 12, after V lost 4 bases and J lost 7 bases. The CDR3 is 16 amino acids. The germline CDR1 and CDR2 sequences are MNHNY and SVGAGI (reference sequence).

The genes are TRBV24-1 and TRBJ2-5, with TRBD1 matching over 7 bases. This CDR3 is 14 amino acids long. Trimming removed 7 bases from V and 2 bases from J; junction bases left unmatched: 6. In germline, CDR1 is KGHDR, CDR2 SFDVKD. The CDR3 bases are TGTGCCACCAGCAGTGGGACAGTTCAAGAGACCCAGTACTTC. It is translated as CATSSGTVQETQYF.

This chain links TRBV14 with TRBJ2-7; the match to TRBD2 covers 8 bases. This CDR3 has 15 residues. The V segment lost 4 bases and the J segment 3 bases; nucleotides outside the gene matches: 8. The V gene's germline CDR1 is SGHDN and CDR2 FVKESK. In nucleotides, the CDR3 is TGTGCCAGCAGCCTTGCGGCGGGACTAGTCTACGAGCAGTACTTC. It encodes CASSLAAGLVYEQYF. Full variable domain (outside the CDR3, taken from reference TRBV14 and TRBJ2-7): EAGVTQFPSHSVIEKGQTVTLRCDPISGHDNLYWYRRVMGKEIKFLLHFVKESKQDESGMPNNRFLAERTGGTYSTLKVQPAELEDSGVYFCASSLAAGLVYEQYFGPGTRLTVT.

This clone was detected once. The CDR3 region is CASSKEHRDRFYEQYF. For the CDR3, the DNA is TGTGCCAGCAGCAAAGAACACCGGGACAGGTTCTACGAGCAGTACTTC. This rearrangement joins TRBV21-1 to TRBJ2-7; TRBD1, the table's D call, was not compared with the DNA. TRBV21-1 constitutes a pseudogene. The CDR3 has 16 residues.

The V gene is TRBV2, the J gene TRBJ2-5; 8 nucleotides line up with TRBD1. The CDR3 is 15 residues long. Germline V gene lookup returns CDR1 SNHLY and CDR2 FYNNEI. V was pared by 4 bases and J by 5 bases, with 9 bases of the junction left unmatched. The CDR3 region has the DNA TGTGCCAGCAGTGGAGACAGGGGAAGTGTGGAGACCCAGTACTTC. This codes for CASSGDRGSVETQYF. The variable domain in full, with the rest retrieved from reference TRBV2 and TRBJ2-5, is EPEVTQTPSHQVTQMGQEVILRCVPISNHLYFYWYRQILGQKVEFLVSFYNNEISEKSEIFDDQFSVERPDGSNFTLKIRSTKLEDSAMYFCASSGDRGSVETQYFGPGTRLLVL.

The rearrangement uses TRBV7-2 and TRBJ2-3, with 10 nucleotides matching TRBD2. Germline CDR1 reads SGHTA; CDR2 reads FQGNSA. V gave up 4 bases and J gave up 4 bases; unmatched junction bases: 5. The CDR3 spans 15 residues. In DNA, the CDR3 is TGTGCCAGCAGCTCTAGCGGGGGTGTTGCAGATACGCAGTATTTT. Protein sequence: CASSSSGGVADTQYF.

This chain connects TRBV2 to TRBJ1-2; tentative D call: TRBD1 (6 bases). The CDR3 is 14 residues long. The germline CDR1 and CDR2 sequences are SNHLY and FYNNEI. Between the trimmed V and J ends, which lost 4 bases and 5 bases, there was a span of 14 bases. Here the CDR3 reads CASSVQGLRYGYTF. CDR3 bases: TGTGCCAGCAGTGTTCAGGGGTTGAGGTATGGCTACACCTTC.

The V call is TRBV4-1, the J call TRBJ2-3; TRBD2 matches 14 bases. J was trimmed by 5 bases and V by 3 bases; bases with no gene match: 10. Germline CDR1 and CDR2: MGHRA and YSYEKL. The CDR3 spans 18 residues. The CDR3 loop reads CASSHRLAGGPGIDTQYF. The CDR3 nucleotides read TGCGCCAGCAGCCACCGACTAGCGGGAGGGCCTGGGATAGATACGCAGTATTTT.

As DNA, the CDR3 is TGTGCCAGCAGCTTGTCCCATAATGAAAAACTGTTTTTT. This encodes CASSLSHNEKLFF. The chain recombines TRBV7-2 with TRBJ1-4, with unresolved D. The CDR3 is 13 amino acids. Trimming left V 3 bases short and J 4 bases short, with 6 bases between. Germline values: CDR1 SGHTA, CDR2 FQGNSA. The full variable domain, in which reference TRBV7-2 and TRBJ1-4 provide the parts outside the CDR3, is GAGVSQSPSNKVTEKGKDVELRCDPISGHTALYWYRQSLGQGLEFLIYFQGNSAPDKSGLPSDRFSAERTGGSVSTLTIQRTQQEDSAVYLCASSLSHNEKLFFGSGTQLSVL.

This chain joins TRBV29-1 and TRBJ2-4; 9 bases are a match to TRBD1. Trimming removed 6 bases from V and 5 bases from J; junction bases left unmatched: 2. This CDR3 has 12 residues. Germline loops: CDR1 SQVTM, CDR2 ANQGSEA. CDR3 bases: TGCAGCGTACGGACAGGGGAAAACATTCAGTACTTC. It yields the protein CSVRTGENIQYF.

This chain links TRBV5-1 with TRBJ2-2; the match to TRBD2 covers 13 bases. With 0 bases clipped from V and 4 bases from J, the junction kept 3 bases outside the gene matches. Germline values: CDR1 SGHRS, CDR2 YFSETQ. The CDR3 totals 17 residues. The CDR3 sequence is CASSLVGLAGSTGELFF. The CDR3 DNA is TGCGCCAGCAGCTTGGTGGGACTAGCGGGAAGCACCGGGGAGCTGTTTTTT.

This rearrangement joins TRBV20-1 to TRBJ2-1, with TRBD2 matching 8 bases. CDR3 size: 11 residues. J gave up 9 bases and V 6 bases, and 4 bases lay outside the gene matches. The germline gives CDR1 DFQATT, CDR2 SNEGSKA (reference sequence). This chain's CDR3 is CSAPTSGEQFF. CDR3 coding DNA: TGCAGTGCCCCTACTAGCGGTGAGCAGTTCTTC.

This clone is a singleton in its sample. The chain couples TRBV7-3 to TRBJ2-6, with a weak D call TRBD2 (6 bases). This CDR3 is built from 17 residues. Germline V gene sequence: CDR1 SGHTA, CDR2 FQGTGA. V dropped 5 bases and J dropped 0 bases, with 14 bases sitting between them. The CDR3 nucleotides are TGTGCCAGCAGCCAGGGCGGGGCGTACTCTGGGGCCAACGTCCTGACTTTC. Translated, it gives CASSQGGAYSGANVLTF.

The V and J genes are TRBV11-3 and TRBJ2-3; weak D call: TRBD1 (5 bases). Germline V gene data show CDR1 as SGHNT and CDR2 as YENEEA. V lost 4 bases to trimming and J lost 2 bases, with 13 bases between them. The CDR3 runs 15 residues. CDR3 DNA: TGTGCCAGCAGCTCCCGGACAACCCACACAGATACGCAGTATTTT. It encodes CASSSRTTHTDTQYF. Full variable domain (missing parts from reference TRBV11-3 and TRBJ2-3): EAGVVQSPRYKIIEKKQPVAFWCNPISGHNTLYWYLQNLGQGPELLIRYENEEAVDDSQLPKDRFSAERLKGVDSTLKIQPAELGDSAVYLCASSSRTTHTDTQYFGPGTRLTVL.

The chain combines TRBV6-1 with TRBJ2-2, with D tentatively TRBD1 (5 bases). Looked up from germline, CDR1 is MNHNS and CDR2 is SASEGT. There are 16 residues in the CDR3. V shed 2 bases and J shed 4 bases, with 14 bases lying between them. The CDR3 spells CASSELGRAATGELFF. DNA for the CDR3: TGTGCCAGCAGTGAATTGGGCAGGGCCGCCACCGGGGAGCTGTTTTTT.

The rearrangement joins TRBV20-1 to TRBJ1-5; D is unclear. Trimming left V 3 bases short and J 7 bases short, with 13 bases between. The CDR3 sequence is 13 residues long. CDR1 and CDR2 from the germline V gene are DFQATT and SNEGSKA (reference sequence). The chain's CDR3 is CSASFGEDQPQHF. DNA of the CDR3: TGCAGTGCTAGTTTCGGGGAGGACCAGCCCCAGCATTTT.

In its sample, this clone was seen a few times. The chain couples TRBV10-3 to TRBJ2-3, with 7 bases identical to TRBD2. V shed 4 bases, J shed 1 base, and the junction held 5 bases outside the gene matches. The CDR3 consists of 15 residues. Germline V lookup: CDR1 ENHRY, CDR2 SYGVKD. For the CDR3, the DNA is TGTGCCATCAGTGTTTCGGGGGGTGGCACAGATACGCAGTATTTT. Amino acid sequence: CAISVSGGGTDTQYF.

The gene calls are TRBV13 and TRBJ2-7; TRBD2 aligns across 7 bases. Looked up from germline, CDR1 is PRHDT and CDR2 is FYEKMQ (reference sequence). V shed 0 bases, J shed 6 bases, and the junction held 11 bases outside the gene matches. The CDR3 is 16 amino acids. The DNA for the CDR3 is TGTGCCAGCAGCTTAGGCGGGTCGGGAGGAGGATCCGAGCAGTACTTC. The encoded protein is CASSLGGSGGGSEQYF. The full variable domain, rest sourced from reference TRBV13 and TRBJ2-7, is AAGVIQSPRHLIKEKRETATLKCYPIPRHDTVYWYQQGPGQDPQFLISFYEKMQSDKGSIPDRFSAQQFSDYHSELNMSSLELGDSALYFCASSLGGSGGGSEQYFGPGTRLTVT.

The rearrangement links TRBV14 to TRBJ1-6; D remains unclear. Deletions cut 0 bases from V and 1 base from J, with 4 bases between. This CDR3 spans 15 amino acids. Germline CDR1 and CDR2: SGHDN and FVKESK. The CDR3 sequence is CASSQDRSYNSPLHF. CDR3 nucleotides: TGTGCCAGCAGCCAAGACAGGTCCTATAATTCACCCCTCCACTTT.

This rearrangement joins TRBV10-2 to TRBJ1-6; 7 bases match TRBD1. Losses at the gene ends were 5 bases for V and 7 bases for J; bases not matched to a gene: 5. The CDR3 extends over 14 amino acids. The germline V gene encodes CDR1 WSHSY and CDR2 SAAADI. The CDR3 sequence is CASSSGQVNSPLHF. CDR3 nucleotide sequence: TGCGCCAGCAGTTCAGGACAGGTCAATTCACCCCTCCACTTT.

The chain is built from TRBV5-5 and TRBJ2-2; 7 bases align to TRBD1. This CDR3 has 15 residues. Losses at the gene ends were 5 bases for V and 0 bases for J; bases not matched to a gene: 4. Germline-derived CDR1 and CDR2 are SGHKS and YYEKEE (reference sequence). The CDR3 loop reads CASSTGATNTGELFF. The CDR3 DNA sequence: TGTGCCAGCAGTACAGGGGCCACGAACACCGGGGAGCTGTTTTTT.